This T cell receptor beta chain was recovered during a study of shared clonotypes between healthy human individuals. General study points: The expectation was that sequencing depth would affect clonotype sharing among donors.

The germline V gene has CDR1 SSHAT and CDR2 FNYEAQ (reference sequence). The CDR3 is made up of 17 amino acids. In the CD4+ fraction, cells were divided into CD45RA+ naive and CD45RA-negative memory subsets. Some clones are missing from TCRdb's copy, which holds only in-frame ones; the method was immunoSEQ multiplex PCR. The sample consists of about 1 million clones, about 75% of them appearing once. This clone was seen once. Its antigen remains unidentified. The junction shows a germline mismatch at one end, possibly a read error. The sequenced material came from memory CD4+ T cells sorted from blood. Subset given: CD45RA-negative fraction. The chain combines TRBV7-7 with TRBJ2-5; 9 nucleotides line up with TRBD1. The source is a young man in good health. CDR3 sequence reads: CASSPTSADRGGETQYF. For the CDR3, the DNA is TGTGCTAGCAGCCCAACCTCGGCCGACAGGGGGGGAGAGACCCAGTACTTC.